This entry concerns a single TCR beta chain. This entry is derived from a study of blood T cell repertoires in COVID-19. Study information: Samples taken during acute and convalescent COVID-19 were collected in the United States, Italy and Spain.

Original analysis: The assay estimated nucleated cells by amplifying reference gene primers. The method was immunoSEQ multiplex PCR; TCRdb's version includes in-frame clones alone and lacks a portion of them. From that table come the V and J calls and clone size; the DNA was used to work out D and trimming. The repertoire holds about 240,000 clones, with more than 75% as singletons. CDR1 is SGHAT, CDR2 FQNNGV, per germline. The ends were cut back, 5 bases at V and 1 base at J, with 14 bases in the middle. The CDR3 consists of 15 residues. This TCR derives from a woman aged 55 to 70 with active or convalescent COVID-19. Sequences were obtained from peripheral blood. The J gene is TRBJ1-1, the V gene TRBV11-2; no clear D gene. CDR3 DNA: TGTGCCAGCAGCCCCGTCGGCAGGCAGAACACTGAAGCTTTCTTT. It is translated as CASSPVGRQNTEAFF. The whole variable domain, remainder taken from reference TRBV11-2 and TRBJ1-1, is EAGVAQSPRYKIIEKRQSVAFWCNPISGHATLYWYQQILGQGPKLLIQFQNNGVVDDSQLPKDRFSAERLKGVDSTLKIQPAKLEDSAVYLCASSPVGRQNTEAFFGQGTRLTVV.